This entry lists 23 T cell receptor beta chains sequenced from one sample in a study of read filtering for tumor transcriptome and immune sequencing. The library was built from about 400 ng RNA with molecular barcoded adaptors for alpha/delta and beta/gamma chains. TCRdb called the reads again in MiXCR, with one record for every CDR3 protein. The sample carries roughly 90,000 distinct CDR3 sequences, around 12% recorded once. Material: a population of CD138-negative cells sorted from bone marrow. The receptors were gathered from a donor aged 40 or over with multiple myeloma.

This clonotype was observed many times. This rearrangement joins TRBV5-5 to TRBJ2-1, with 8 bases aligning to TRBD1. The CDR3 runs 15 residues. With V trimmed by 4 bases and J by 4 bases, 7 bases remained unmatched. The germline V gene has CDR1 SGHKS and CDR2 YYEKEE (reference sequence). The CDR3, as DNA: TGTGCCAGCAGCGCCGGGACAGGAGCATACAATGAGCAGTTCTTC. Its translation: CASSAGTGAYNEQFF. Supplemented by reference TRBV5-5 and TRBJ2-1, the full variable domain reads DAGVTQSPTHLIKTRGQQVTLRCSPISGHKSVSWYQQVLGQGPQFIFQYYEKEERGRGNFPDRFSARQFPNYSSELNVNALLLGDSALYLCASSAGTGAYNEQFFGPGTRLTVL.

This clonotype was seen a handful of times. This sequence may be a read error, since a much larger clone differs from it by one base. The chain couples TRBV6-2 or TRBV6-3 to TRBJ2-5, with unresolved D. The CDR3 covers 17 residues. CDR1 is MNHEY and CDR2 is SVGEGT in the germline V gene. The V gene lost 0 bases and the J gene lost 4 bases, with 18 bases spanning the gap. As DNA, the CDR3 is TGTGCCAGCAGTTACTCGCTGTGGGCCAGAGGTGGAGAGACCCAGTACTTC. Protein: CASSYSLWARGGETQYF.

In this sample, this clonotype turned up many times. This chain uses TRBV7-8 with TRBJ2-7; D is ambiguous. Deletions cut 5 bases from V and 3 bases from J, with 11 bases between. Germline V gene lookup returns CDR1 SGHVS and CDR2 FQNEAQ. This CDR3 is 13 amino acids long. The CDR3 region has the DNA TGTGCCAGCAGCCTGCTCAAAGACTACGAGCAGTACTTC. This encodes CASSLLKDYEQYF.

About this clonotype itself: A much bigger clone sits one base away, suggesting this may be a read error. V and J are TRBV5-4 and TRBJ2-1; possibly TRBD2 for D (5 bases). CDR1 is SGHNT, CDR2 YYREEE, per germline (reference sequence). The CDR3 extends over 15 amino acids. V was cut by 1 base and J by 9 bases, with 17 bases left in between. The CDR3 is CASSLHASPWSEQFF. The CDR3 DNA follows: TGTGCCAGCAGCTTGCACGCTAGCCCGTGGAGTGAGCAGTTCTTC.

In regard to this clonotype: The likely explanation is a read error, given a far larger clone one base away. The chain has TRBV12-3 or TRBV12-4 and TRBJ2-1; tentatively, D is TRBD2 (5 bases). The CDR3 covers 11 residues. CDR3 sequence (DNA): TGTGCCAGCAGTTTACTAACGGGAAAAGCCTTC. Encoded protein: CASSLLTGKAF.

This clonotype was picked up many times. The chain recombines TRBV29-1 with TRBJ2-3; maybe TRBD2 (6 bases). With 2 bases removed from V and 11 bases from J, the gap between germline ends came to 17 bases. CDR3 length: 13 residues. Germline V gene sequence: CDR1 SQVTM, CDR2 ANQGSEA. The CDR3 protein is CSVEPGSGGMQYF. As DNA, the CDR3 is TGCAGCGTTGAACCCGGGAGTGGCGGCATGCAGTATTTT.

This clonotype showed up many times. V gene TRBV11-2 combines with J gene TRBJ2-5; weak D call: TRBD1 (6 bases). This CDR3 comprises 15 residues. The ends were cut back, 5 bases at V and 0 bases at J, with 13 bases in the middle. Per the germline V gene, CDR1 is SGHAT and CDR2 is FQNNGV. CDR3 DNA: TGTGCCAGCAGCCCGGTTAGGGGGAACCAAGAGACCCAGTACTTC. This gives the protein CASSPVRGNQETQYF.

The table lists this clonotype with many counts. The chain carries TRBV3-1 and TRBJ2-7, with D unclear. The CDR3 runs to 11 residues. Trimming removed 0 bases at V and 6 bases at J, with 3 bases between. CDR1 LGHDT and CDR2 YNNKEL come from the germline V gene (reference sequence). For the CDR3, the DNA is TGTGCCAGCAGCCAAGAATTCGAGCAGTACTTC. It specifies CASSQEFEQYF.

This clonotype was picked up one time. A much larger clone differs from this one at a single base, so this may be a read error. This sequence joins TRBV12-5 and TRBJ2-1, with a tentative D call TRBD2 (6 bases). The CDR3 is 16 amino acids. Germline CDR1 is LGHNT and CDR2 is FRNRAP. This chain's CDR3 is CASGLVLKGLHNGQFF. Here the CDR3 DNA reads TGTGCTAGTGGTTTGGTACTTAAGGGACTTCACAATGGGCAGTTCTTC.

Many counts were recorded for this clonotype. The chain carries TRBV20-1 and TRBJ2-5, with unresolved D. Trimming stripped 3 bases from V and 5 bases from J, with 7 bases between. The germline CDR1 and CDR2 sequences are DFQATT and SNEGSKA (reference sequence). The CDR3 runs to 11 residues. CDR3 in DNA: TGCAGTGCTAGTCCTCAGGAGACCCAGTACTTC. It is translated as CSASPQETQYF.

This clonotype was counted at least ten times. The genes are TRBV28 and TRBJ2-3, with D maybe TRBD1 (5 bases). Germline V gives CDR1 MDHEN, CDR2 SYDVKM. The CDR3 is 14 residues long. Trimming removed 5 bases at V and 5 bases at J, with 14 bases between. CDR3 nucleotides: TGTGCCAGCAGTATCCACTTCCAGGGAGATACGCAGTATTTT. As protein: CASSIHFQGDTQYF.

Concerning this clonotype: At one end, the junction sequence differs from germline, possibly due to a read error. The V and J genes are TRBV20-1 and TRBJ2-2, with 7 bases identical to TRBD2. The CDR3 loop spans 15 amino acids. Germline assignment: CDR1 DFQATT and CDR2 SNEGSKA (reference sequence). CDR3 DNA sequence: TGCAGCGCTAGAGTTGGGGGGGAGCTCTCCGGGGAGCTGTTTTTT. Amino acids: CSARVGGELSGELFF.

This clonotype was picked up many times. This chain uses TRBV19 with TRBJ2-1; 7 positions agree with TRBD2. The V gene end was trimmed by 3 bases and the J gene end by 4 bases; junction bases not matched to a gene: 3. CDR1 LNHDA and CDR2 SQIVND come from the germline V gene (reference sequence). The CDR3 extends over 14 amino acids. The CDR3 DNA is TGTGCCAGTAGTATGGGACTAAGTTACAATGAGCAGTTCTTC. Its protein product is CASSMGLSYNEQFF. Drawing the rest from reference TRBV19 and TRBJ2-1, the complete variable domain is DGGITQSPKYLFRKEGQNVTLSCEQNLNHDAMYWYRQDPGQGLRLIYYSQIVNDFQKGDIAEGYSVSREKKESFPLTVTSAQKNPTAFYLCASSMGLSYNEQFFGPGTRLTVL.

This clonotype was seen at least ten times. CDR3 region: CASSFGTPTEAFF. As DNA, the CDR3 is TGCGCCAGCAGCTTTGGGACCCCCACTGAAGCTTTCTTT. The chain combines TRBV5-1 with TRBJ1-1; tentatively, D is TRBD1 (5 bases). CDR3 length: 13 residues. V was pared by 2 bases and J by 4 bases, with 9 bases between. Germline V CDR1 and CDR2: SGHRS, YFSETQ.

This clonotype appeared many times. J is TRBJ1-1 and V is TRBV20-1; a weak D match, TRBD1 (5 bases). V was clipped by 3 bases and J by 0 bases, with 8 bases between them. The CDR3 is 13 residues long. Germline V gene sequence: CDR1 DFQATT, CDR2 SNEGSKA (reference sequence). The CDR3 nucleotides are TGCAGTGCTAGGGGGACGGTGAACACTGAAGCTTTCTTT. Protein sequence: CSARGTVNTEAFF.

This clonotype has a count of ten or more. The chain uses TRBV5-1 and TRBJ2-1, with TRBD1 identical over 9 bases. CDR3 length: 14 amino acids. Trimming cost V 7 bases and J 5 bases; bases outside gene matches: 7. Per germline, CDR1 SGHRS and CDR2 YFSETQ. In DNA form, the CDR3 reads TGCGCCAGCGCCCGGACAGGGGCCCACAATGAGCAGTTCTTC. Translation gives CASARTGAHNEQFF. The complete variable domain, with remaining parts taken from reference TRBV5-1 and TRBJ2-1, reads KAGVTQTPRYLIKTRGQQVTLSCSPISGHRSVSWYQQTPGQGLQFLFEYFSETQRNKGNFPGRFSGRQFSNSRSEMNVSTLELGDSALYLCASARTGAHNEQFFGPGTRLTVL.

This clonotype was counted many times. V gene TRBV6-1 combines with J gene TRBJ2-3; 11 nucleotides line up with TRBD2. Germline V CDR1 and CDR2: MNHNS, SASEGT. After removal of 7 bases from V and 0 bases from J, the junction contained 9 bases not matched to a gene. This CDR3 spans 17 amino acids. The chain's CDR3 is CASTRASGRQSTDTQYF. DNA of the CDR3: TGTGCCAGCACGAGGGCTAGCGGGAGGCAGAGCACAGATACGCAGTATTTT.

This clonotype has at least ten counts. With a much larger clone just one base away, this may be a read error. The rearrangement joins TRBV7-2 to TRBJ2-1; D may match TRBD1 or TRBD2 (5 bases each). The CDR3 covers 15 residues. Germline CDR1 and CDR2: SGHTA and FQGNSA. Written as DNA, the CDR3 is TGTGCCAGCAGCTTAAAGAGGGGACCCTACAATGGGCAGTTCTTC. Residues: CASSLKRGPYNGQFF.

This clonotype has at least ten counts. The chain employs TRBV7-3 and TRBJ2-7; 12 bases are shared with TRBD2. The ends lost 2 bases at V and 2 bases at J; junction bases unmatched: 7. The CDR3 spans 17 residues. CDR1 SGHTA and CDR2 FQGTGA come from the germline V gene. CDR3 DNA: TGTGCCAGCAGCTTACGGGGGCTAGCGGGAGGGCCCTACGAGCAGTACTTC. Translation: CASSLRGLAGGPYEQYF.

This clonotype was seen at least ten times. The rearrangement uses TRBV2 and TRBJ2-7; no definite D call. CDR1 SNHLY and CDR2 FYNNEI come from the germline V gene. V dropped 10 bases and J dropped 0 bases, with 16 bases sitting between them. The length of the CDR3 is 14 residues. The CDR3 DNA sequence: TGTGCCACCACCCCCGACACCTCCTCCTACGAGCAGTACTTC. Its translation is CATTPDTSSYEQYF.

The rearrangement uses TRBV29-1 and TRBJ1-1, with 9 bases fitting TRBD1. Germline-derived CDR1 and CDR2 are SQVTM and ANQGSEA. The V segment lost 5 bases and the J segment 7 bases; nucleotides outside the gene matches: 2. CDR3 length: 11 residues. The CDR3 loop is CSVRTGVEAFF. The CDR3 DNA follows: TGCAGCGTTCGGACAGGGGTTGAAGCTTTCTTT. The whole variable domain, remainder taken from reference TRBV29-1 and TRBJ1-1, is SAVISQKPSRDICQRGTSLTIQCQVDSQVTMMFWYRQQPGQSLTLIATANQGSEATYESGFVIDKFPISRPNLTFSTLTVSNMSPEDSSIYLCSVRTGVEAFFGQGTRLTVV.

The table lists this clonotype with many counts. The V gene is TRBV4-1, the J gene TRBJ1-2; no definite D call. The CDR3 is 16 amino acids. V was cut by 0 bases and J by 8 bases, with 19 bases left in between. Germline values: CDR1 MGHRA, CDR2 YSYEKL. Here the CDR3 DNA reads TGCGCCAGCAGCCAAGATCCCGGGTCTGGAGTGTACGGCTACACCTTC. It yields the protein CASSQDPGSGVYGYTF.

A note on this clonotype: The missing conserved phenylalanine or tryptophan at the end of this CDR3 makes a read error likely. The chain links TRBV5-8 to TRBJ1-6, with D unresolved. The germline V gene encodes CDR1 SGHTS and CDR2 YDEGEE. The V end lost 3 bases, the J end lost 10 bases, and 14 bases lay between the germline ends. This CDR3 contains 14 residues. The chain's CDR3 is CASSWGEGGSPLHL. The CDR3 nucleotides read TGTGCCAGCAGCTGGGGAGAGGGAGGATCACCCCTCCACCTT.